This T cell receptor (beta chain) was profiled in a study of T cells in localized non-small cell lung cancer. Whole-study results and caveats: Since sequencing was restricted to only one region of the tumor, intratumor heterogeneity remains a possibility. Measurement of T cell clonality placed uninvolved adjacent lung highest, above the level in tumor. With higher T cell density in blood came longer overall survival. Detection in adjacent lung was observed for a median about 50 of the top 100 tumor clones.

Germline-derived CDR1 and CDR2 are KGHSH and LQKENI. This CDR3 has 19 amino acids. V was clipped by 0 bases and J by 4 bases, with 24 bases between them. This table comes from immunoSEQ multiplex PCR, and its TCRdb copy is limited to in-frame clones, with some not included. The table shows tens of thousands of clones, with just under 85% occurring only once. As to this clone: Its target is not known.

The chain carries TRBV18 and TRBJ1-2, with a tentative D call TRBD1 (5 bases). This clonotype was sampled from a female donor of 60 years or more with stage I lung adenocarcinoma. The source material was peripheral blood, sampled before any cancer treatment. The CDR3 sequence is CASSPPGSPFRVGVYGYTF. DNA for the CDR3: TGTGCCAGCTCACCACCGGGTTCACCGTTCAGGGTAGGAGTCTATGGCTACACCTTC.